This entry features one TCR beta chain sequence. Its cognate antigen is unknown. The record originates from a study of regulatory T cells in long-lasting Graves disease. Across the whole study: The study enrolled newly diagnosed Graves' patients on antithyroid drugs under 3 months.

Study-level findings and limits: Thyroid tissue went unstudied; only peripheral blood was examined.

With iRepertoire HTBI primers and Arm-PCR of CDR3 regions, TCR beta libraries were built. As processed by the authors: Detected in the samples were just over 60 TRBV and over 11 TRBJ segments. TCRdb reanalysed the multiplex PCR reads using MiXCR and keeps one entry per CDR3 protein. In this record, the V and J calls reflect TCRdb's handling and not the investigators' own analysis. The sample lists approximately 310,000 distinct CDR3 sequences; 15% to 20% were seen once. The time point here: newly diagnosed GD, antithyroid drugs for less than 3 months. Following extraction of RNA from PBMCs, that RNA was used to make the TCR library. The patients included were those that came from an endocrinology department in Xi'an, China. The CDR3 consists of 16 residues. Trimming removed 5 bases from V and 5 bases from J, with 19 bases in between.

Sequenced here: peripheral blood mononuclear cells (PBMCs), sampled at new diagnosis, from a patient treated with antithyroid drugs. The chain links TRBV12-3 or TRBV12-4 to TRBJ1-5; the D gene is possibly TRBD1 (5 bases). This clonotype was obtained from a female donor with Graves disease. The DNA for the CDR3 is TGTGCCAGCAGTCCGGGACTAGCGGGGGACGATCAGCCCCAGCATTTT. As protein: CASSPGLAGDDQPQHF.